Shown below are 22 T cell receptor beta chains from a single sample sequenced in a study of CD8+ T cells in alopecia areata. Treatment denoted: oral pan-JAK inhibitor, 5-10 mg twice daily. RNA extraction was followed by reverse transcription into cDNA, which acted as the sequencing template. Generated by immunoSEQ multiplex PCR, the TCRdb table keeps only in-frame clones and is missing some. Counted here are 150,000 to 200,000 clones, approximately 56% occurring once; the ten biggest clones make up approximately 3.4%. The sequencing here drew on CD4+ T cells sorted from blood, taken at week 4, from a patient treated with tofacitinib. These receptors came from a human donor with alopecia areata.

This clone appeared a single time. V gene TRBV15 combines with J gene TRBJ1-1, with D possibly matching TRBD1 (6 bases). The CDR3 is made up of 15 amino acids. V shed 2 bases and J shed 6 bases, with 16 bases lying between them. The germline CDR1 and CDR2 sequences are LNHNV and YYDKDF (reference sequence). The CDR3 nucleotides read TGTGCCACCAGCAGAAAGGGCTACGACAGGTCTGAAGCTTTCTTT. It encodes CATSRKGYDRSEAFF.

The rearrangement links TRBV7-9 to TRBJ2-2; D assignment may be TRBD1 or TRBD2 (5 bases each). Germline lookup yields CDR1 SEHNR and CDR2 FQNEAQ (reference sequence). The CDR3 runs to 15 residues. V lost 6 bases and J 1 base, leaving 12 bases between the germline ends. Here the CDR3 DNA reads TGTGCCAGCAGACCTTTGAGGGGGAACACCGGGGAGCTGTTTTTT. Its translation: CASRPLRGNTGELFF. The variable domain in full, with the rest retrieved from reference TRBV7-9 and TRBJ2-2, is DTGVSQNPRHKITKRGQNVTFRCDPISEHNRLYWYRQTLGQGPEFLTYFQNEAQLEKSRLLSDRFSAERPKGSFSTLEIQRTEQGDSAMYLCASRPLRGNTGELFFGEGSRLTVL.

The gene calls are TRBV6-1 and TRBJ2-3, with D hard to call. V lost 0 bases and J 5 bases, leaving 9 bases between the germline ends. Looked up from germline, CDR1 is MNHNS and CDR2 is SASEGT. The CDR3 extends over 14 amino acids. DNA of the CDR3: TGTGCCAGCAGTGAAGCGGCAGAGCGAGATACGCAGTATTTT. Protein sequence: CASSEAAERDTQYF.

The chain recombines TRBV11-2 with TRBJ2-2; D call uncertain. This CDR3 is built from 13 residues. Trimming shortened V by 5 bases and J by 6 bases, and 10 bases separated the two germline ends. CDR1 and CDR2 from the germline V gene are SGHAT and FQNNGV. CDR3 DNA sequence: TGTGCCAGCAGCCGACTGAGATCCGGGGAGCTGTTTTTT. Translating gives CASSRLRSGELFF.

This clone appeared a single time. V is TRBV7-2 and J is TRBJ2-3; D might be TRBD2 (6 bases). This CDR3 has 14 amino acids. Per germline, CDR1 SGHTA and CDR2 FQGNSA. V was trimmed by 3 bases and J by 1 base, leaving 8 bases between them. The CDR3 DNA follows: TGTGCCAGCAGCTTTGGCGGGGGCACAGATACGCAGTATTTT. Translated, it gives CASSFGGGTDTQYF.

The chain recombines TRBV29-1 with TRBJ1-1, with TRBD1 identical over 8 bases. Germline loops: CDR1 SQVTM, CDR2 ANQGSEA. The J segment lost 1 base and the V segment lost 4 bases, leaving 8 bases of the junction unmatched. CDR3 length equals 15 residues. The CDR3 spells CSVGPGQGWNTEAFF. The DNA for the CDR3 is TGCAGCGTTGGTCCTGGACAGGGCTGGAACACTGAAGCTTTCTTT.

The rearrangement links TRBV7-9 to TRBJ1-2; maybe TRBD1 (5 bases). CDR3 length: 13 amino acids. V lost 3 bases, J lost 4 bases, and 9 bases lay in between. Germline-derived CDR1 and CDR2 are SEHNR and FQNEAQ (reference sequence). CDR3 loop: CASSFAQGYGYTF. DNA of the CDR3: TGTGCCAGCAGCTTTGCCCAGGGCTATGGCTACACCTTC.

The rearrangement joins TRBV11-2 to TRBJ2-7; 7 nucleotides agree with TRBD1. Germline CDR1 is SGHAT and CDR2 is FQNNGV. The CDR3 has 13 amino acids. The junction had 5 bases not matched to a gene; V was cut back by 6 bases and J by 3 bases. CDR3 region: CASSPDRDYEQYF. The CDR3 DNA is TGTGCCAGCAGTCCCGACAGGGACTACGAGCAGTACTTC.

This clone was seen only a few times. The CDR3 DNA follows: TGTGCCAGCAGTCCGGGACAGGGAAGGGGCTACACCTTC. Translation gives CASSPGQGRGYTF. This chain links TRBV6-1 with TRBJ1-2; 9 bases line up with TRBD1. Looked up from germline, CDR1 is MNHNS and CDR2 is SASEGT. Germline trimming cut 5 bases from V and 8 bases from J; bases unmatched to any gene: 6. The CDR3 contains 13 residues.

The rearrangement uses TRBV2 and TRBJ2-5, with TRBD1 matching 7 bases. From germline, CDR1 is SNHLY and CDR2 FYNNEI. The CDR3 consists of 14 residues. Trimming cost V 4 bases and J 5 bases; bases outside gene matches: 7. CDR3 residues: CASSGQGEGETQYF. The CDR3, as DNA: TGTGCCAGCAGTGGACAGGGAGAGGGGGAGACCCAGTACTTC.

The count of this clone is one. V usage is TRBV9 and J usage is TRBJ2-1, with TRBD1 as a possible D gene (5 bases). The germline CDR1 and CDR2 sequences are SGDLS and YYNGEE. The CDR3 is 13 residues long. The ends were cut back, 2 bases at V and 10 bases at J, with 13 bases in the middle. CDR3 in DNA: TGTGCCAGCAGCGTTCTCAGGACAACCGAGCAGTTCTTC. It encodes CASSVLRTTEQFF.

The rearrangement links TRBV30 to TRBJ2-5, with D hard to call. There are 15 residues in the CDR3. Germline values: CDR1 GTSNPN, CDR2 SVGIG (reference sequence). The V end was cut by 0 bases, the J end by 1 base, with 12 bases between. The CDR3 region has the DNA TGTGCCTGGAGTGTATACAATCAAGGCCAAGAGACCCAGTACTTC. Translating it yields CAWSVYNQGQETQYF.

This chain connects TRBV28 to TRBJ1-5; perhaps TRBD1 as D (5 bases). Germline V lookup: CDR1 MDHEN, CDR2 SYDVKM. Trimming took 8 bases from V and 6 from J, leaving 11 bases between them. The CDR3 is made up of 12 amino acids. CDR3 protein: CASSTVLQPQHF. Here the CDR3 DNA reads TGTGCCAGCTCGACAGTACTTCAGCCCCAGCATTTT.

The chain uses TRBV9 and TRBJ1-4; no clear D gene. The CDR3 is 13 amino acids. Trimming left V 0 bases short and J 8 bases short, with 8 bases between. Germline V gene sequence: CDR1 SGDLS, CDR2 YYNGEE. CDR3 sequence reads: CASSVDPYEKLFF. CDR3 in DNA: TGTGCCAGCAGCGTAGACCCTTACGAAAAACTGTTTTTT. Supplemented by reference TRBV9 and TRBJ1-4, the full variable domain reads DSGVTQTPKHLITATGQRVTLRCSPRSGDLSVYWYQQSLDQGLQFLIQYYNGEERAKGNILERFSAQQFPDLHSELNLSSLELGDSALYFCASSVDPYEKLFFGSGTQLSVL.

This chain uses TRBV27 with TRBJ1-6; perhaps TRBD1 as D (6 bases). Trimming shortened V by 6 bases and J by 7 bases, and 22 bases separated the two germline ends. Looked up from germline, CDR1 is MNHEY and CDR2 is SMNVEV (reference sequence). This CDR3 is built from 17 residues. The CDR3 reads CASRTQTGGATNSPLHF. DNA for the CDR3: TGTGCCAGCAGAACGCAAACCGGGGGCGCGACGAATTCACCCCTCCACTTT.

The V call is TRBV15, the J call TRBJ2-3; the D is unclear. This CDR3 is 16 amino acids long. The germline gives CDR1 LNHNV, CDR2 YYDKDF (reference sequence). Trimming pared 1 base from V and 0 bases from J, leaving 11 bases between. Written as DNA, the CDR3 is TGTGCCACCAGCAGAGGTACCACGGCAAGCACAGATACGCAGTATTTT. Translating it yields CATSRGTTASTDTQYF.

This clone was counted only a few times. The chain has TRBV7-2 and TRBJ2-1, with a tentative D call TRBD2 (5 bases). Trimming shortened V by 0 bases and J by 9 bases, and 12 bases separated the two germline ends. Germline V lookup: CDR1 SGHTA, CDR2 FQGNSA. CDR3 length: 14 amino acids. CDR3 protein: CASSLATGRVEQFF. Written as DNA, the CDR3 is TGTGCCAGCAGCTTAGCGACGGGGAGAGTTGAGCAGTTCTTC. Combining the CDR3 with reference TRBV7-2 and TRBJ2-1 gives the whole variable domain GAGVSQSPSNKVTEKGKDVELRCDPISGHTALYWYRQSLGQGLEFLIYFQGNSAPDKSGLPSDRFSAERTGGSVSTLTIQRTQQEDSAVYLCASSLATGRVEQFFGPGTRLTVL.

The CDR3 region is CASSLSGDSSYEQYF. For the CDR3, the DNA is TGTGCCAGCAGCTTATCAGGGGACAGCTCCTACGAGCAGTACTTC. The chain has TRBV7-3 and TRBJ2-7; 7 nucleotides align to TRBD1. The CDR3 has 15 residues. The germline CDR1 and CDR2 sequences are SGHTA and FQGTGA. Trimming took 2 bases from V and 0 from J; bases not matched to a gene: 4.

The chain combines TRBV28 with TRBJ2-3; perhaps TRBD2 as D (7 bases). V was clipped by 7 bases and J by 1 base, with 18 bases between them. The CDR3 is 16 residues long. Germline V gene lookup returns CDR1 MDHEN and CDR2 SYDVKM. This CDR3 is CASTSLGGARTDTQYF. The CDR3 nucleotides are TGTGCCAGCACTTCTTTGGGGGGGGCCCGCACAGATACGCAGTATTTT.

The chain employs TRBV29-1 and TRBJ2-6; 8 nucleotides align to TRBD2. Trimming at V came to 4 bases and at J to 2 bases, leaving 1 base not matched to a gene. CDR3 length: 14 amino acids. Germline CDR1 reads SQVTM; CDR2 reads ANQGSEA. The CDR3, as DNA: TGCAGCGTTGTCGGGGGGGCTGGGGCCAACGTCCTGACTTTC. Translating gives CSVVGGAGANVLTF.

The genes are TRBV5-1 and TRBJ2-7; D is undetermined. The CDR3 runs to 12 residues. V shed 6 bases and J shed 0 bases, with 7 bases lying between them. CDR1 and CDR2 (germline): SGHRS, YFSETQ. As DNA, the CDR3 is TGCGCCAGCAAGGCGGCCTCCTACGAGCAGTACTTC. Translating it yields CASKAASYEQYF.

V gene TRBV25-1 combines with J gene TRBJ1-2; no firm D call. Germline CDR1 is MGHDK and CDR2 is SYGVNS. CDR3 length equals 13 residues. Trimming cost V 6 bases and J 3 bases, with 11 bases left between them. The CDR3, as DNA: TGTGCCAGCAGACGGGGTCTAGACTATGGCTACACCTTC. Its translation is CASRRGLDYGYTF.